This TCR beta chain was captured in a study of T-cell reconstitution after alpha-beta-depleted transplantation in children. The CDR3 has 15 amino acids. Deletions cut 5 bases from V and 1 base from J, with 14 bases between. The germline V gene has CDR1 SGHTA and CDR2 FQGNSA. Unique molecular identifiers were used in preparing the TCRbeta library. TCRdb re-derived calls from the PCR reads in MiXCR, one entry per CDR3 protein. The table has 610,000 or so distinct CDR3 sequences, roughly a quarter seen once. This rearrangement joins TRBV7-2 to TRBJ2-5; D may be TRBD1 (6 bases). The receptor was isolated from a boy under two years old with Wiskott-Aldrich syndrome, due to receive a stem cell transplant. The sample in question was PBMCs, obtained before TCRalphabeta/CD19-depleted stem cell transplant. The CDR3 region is CASSERQGRQETQYF. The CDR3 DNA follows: TGTGCCAGCAGCGAGAGGCAGGGGCGCCAAGAGACCCAGTACTTC.